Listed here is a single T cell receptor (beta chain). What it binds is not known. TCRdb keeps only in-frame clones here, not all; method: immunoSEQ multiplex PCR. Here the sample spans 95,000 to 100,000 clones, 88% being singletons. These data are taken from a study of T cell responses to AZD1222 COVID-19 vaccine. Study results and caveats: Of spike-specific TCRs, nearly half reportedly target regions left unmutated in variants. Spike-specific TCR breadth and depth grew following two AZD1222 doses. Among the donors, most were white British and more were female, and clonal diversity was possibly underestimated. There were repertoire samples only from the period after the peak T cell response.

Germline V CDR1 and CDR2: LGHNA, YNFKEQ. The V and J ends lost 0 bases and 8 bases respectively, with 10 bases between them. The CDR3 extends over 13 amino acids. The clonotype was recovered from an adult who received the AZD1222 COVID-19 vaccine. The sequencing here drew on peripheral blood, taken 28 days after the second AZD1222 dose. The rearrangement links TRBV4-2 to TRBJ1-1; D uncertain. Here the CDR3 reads CASSQDLLGEAFF. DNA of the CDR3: TGTGCCAGCAGCCAAGATCTTCTCGGGGAAGCTTTCTTT.